Listed below are T cell receptor beta chains from one sample, sequenced in a study of blood T cell repertoires in COVID-19. TCRdb keeps only in-frame clones here, not all; method: immunoSEQ multiplex PCR. Of roughly 68,000 clones detected, 80% to 90% appear once; the ten largest clones hold roughly 4.5%. The sequenced material came from peripheral blood. Receptors originate from a woman in her 50s with active COVID-19. Each CDR3 is given with its conserved first and last residue. Fields, in order: D gene, V gene, clone size, J gene, CDR3 DNA, CDR3 protein. D genes are given only for firm matches. Expanded clones get a size class; other rows say once, few or many, or leave the size out.

d_call: NA
v_call: TRBV10-3
clone_size: NA
j_call: TRBJ2-7
cdr3_nt: TGTGCCATCAGTGAAGCAGGGGACGAGCAGTACTTC
cdr3_aa: CAISEAGDEQYF

d_call: TRBD1
v_call: TRBV30
clone_size: NA
j_call: TRBJ2-1
cdr3_nt: TGTGCCTGGAGAACAGACAGGGGGGTCAATGAGCAGTTCTTC
cdr3_aa: CAWRTDRGVNEQFF

d_call: TRBD1
v_call: TRBV28
clone_size: NA
j_call: TRBJ2-1
cdr3_nt: TGTGCCAGCGGACAGGGGCGGGAGCAGTTCTTC
cdr3_aa: CASGQGREQFF

d_call: NA
v_call: TRBV4-1
clone_size: NA
j_call: TRBJ1-6
cdr3_nt: TGCGCCAGCAGCCAAGACGGGGGCTATAATTCACCCCTCCACTTT
cdr3_aa: CASSQDGGYNSPLHF

d_call: NA
v_call: TRBV5-8
clone_size: NA
j_call: TRBJ2-5
cdr3_nt: TGTGCCAGCAGCTTGAGCAGGGCAGTCAACTTC
cdr3_aa: CASSLSRAVNF

d_call: TRBD2
v_call: TRBV11-2
clone_size: NA
j_call: TRBJ2-7
cdr3_nt: TGTGCCAGCAGCTCAGTCGGGAGGGCCTACGAGCAGTACTTC
cdr3_aa: CASSSVGRAYEQYF

d_call: NA
v_call: TRBV2
clone_size: NA
j_call: TRBJ1-6
cdr3_nt: TGTGCCAGCAGCAGGGGTCTGGATAATTCACCCCTCCACTTT
cdr3_aa: CASSRGLDNSPLHF

d_call: NA
v_call: TRBV5-1
clone_size: NA
j_call: TRBJ1-1
cdr3_nt: TGCGCCAGCAGCTTGGGACCGATACAGGGGAACACTGAAGCTTTCTTT
cdr3_aa: CASSLGPIQGNTEAFF

d_call: NA
v_call: TRBV2
clone_size: NA
j_call: TRBJ1-2
cdr3_nt: TGTGCCAGCAGTGTGGTGGGCGGGATGGAAGATGGCTACACCTTC
cdr3_aa: CASSVVGGMEDGYTF

d_call: TRBD2
v_call: TRBV6-2/TRBV6-3
clone_size: NA
j_call: TRBJ2-1
cdr3_nt: TGTGCCAGCAGTTCGACTCGGGGAGGCGGGAGGTTGAATGAGCAGTTCTTC
cdr3_aa: CASSSTRGGGRLNEQFF

d_call: NA
v_call: TRBV27
clone_size: NA
j_call: TRBJ2-2
cdr3_nt: TGTGCCAGCAGTTTCACCAGGGGCGCGAGGTCCGGGGAGCTGTTTTTT
cdr3_aa: CASSFTRGARSGELFF

d_call: TRBD2
v_call: TRBV3-1/TRBV3-2
clone_size: NA
j_call: TRBJ2-7
cdr3_nt: TGTGCCAGCAGCCTAAGGGAGGGGCTCTCCGAGCAGTACTTC
cdr3_aa: CASSLREGLSEQYF

d_call: TRBD2
v_call: TRBV5-4
clone_size: NA
j_call: TRBJ2-3
cdr3_nt: TGTGCCAGCAGCTCAGGACTAGCGGTAGGAGGTGGCACAGATACGCAGTATTTT
cdr3_aa: CASSSGLAVGGGTDTQYF

d_call: NA
v_call: TRBV3-1/TRBV3-2
clone_size: NA
j_call: TRBJ1-1
cdr3_nt: TGTGCCAGCAGCCAAGATGCGGGTTTACGTGAAGCTTTCTTT
cdr3_aa: CASSQDAGLREAFF

d_call: TRBD1
v_call: TRBV30
clone_size: once
j_call: TRBJ1-2
cdr3_nt: TGTGCCTGGAGGTCGACAGGGCTTAACTATGGCTACACCTTC
cdr3_aa: CAWRSTGLNYGYTF

d_call: NA
v_call: TRBV6-5
clone_size: once
j_call: TRBJ1-1
cdr3_nt: TGTGCCAGCATCCCAGGCGGACAGAACACTGAAGCTTTCTTT
cdr3_aa: CASIPGGQNTEAFF

d_call: TRBD2
v_call: TRBV5-7
clone_size: once
j_call: TRBJ2-5
cdr3_nt: TGTGCCAGCAGCCCTCTAGCGGGAGTCAGGGAGACCCAGTACTTC
cdr3_aa: CASSPLAGVRETQYF

d_call: TRBD2
v_call: TRBV18
clone_size: NA
j_call: TRBJ2-1
cdr3_nt: TGTGCCAGCTCACCACCGGGTAGCGGGGTATACAATGAGCAGTTCTTC
cdr3_aa: CASSPPGSGVYNEQFF

d_call: NA
v_call: TRBV4-1
clone_size: NA
j_call: TRBJ2-1
cdr3_nt: TGCGCCAGCCGGCAGACGGGGTACAATGAGCAGTTCTTC
cdr3_aa: CASRQTGYNEQFF

d_call: NA
v_call: TRBV27
clone_size: NA
j_call: TRBJ1-4
cdr3_nt: TGTGCCAGCAGTCAGGGGATTAGGGAAAAACTGTTTTTT
cdr3_aa: CASSQGIREKLFF

d_call: TRBD1
v_call: TRBV5-4
clone_size: once
j_call: TRBJ2-7
cdr3_nt: TGTGCCAGCAGCAGGGACAGCCAAGGACCCTACGAGCAGTACTTC
cdr3_aa: CASSRDSQGPYEQYF

d_call: NA
v_call: TRBV30
clone_size: once
j_call: TRBJ2-2
cdr3_nt: TGTGCCTCAGAGGGCCCCACCGGGGAGCTGTTTTTT
cdr3_aa: CASEGPTGELFF

d_call: NA
v_call: TRBV5-6
clone_size: once
j_call: TRBJ2-7
cdr3_nt: TGTGCCAGCAGCTGGAAGGAGGCCTACGAGCAGTACTTC
cdr3_aa: CASSWKEAYEQYF

d_call: NA
v_call: TRBV28
clone_size: NA
j_call: TRBJ1-2
cdr3_nt: TGTGCCAGCAGTCCCCAGCCTAGCTATGGCTACACCTTC
cdr3_aa: CASSPQPSYGYTF

d_call: NA
v_call: TRBV19
clone_size: NA
j_call: TRBJ1-1
cdr3_nt: TGTGCCAGTAGTAACAGGGCCGCTGAAGCTTTCTTT
cdr3_aa: CASSNRAAEAFF